This T cell receptor beta chain was found in a study of shared T cell receptors in the human thymus. TCRdb keeps only in-frame clones here, not all; method: immunoSEQ multiplex PCR. Of 630,000 or so clones in the sample, about 90% were seen once. These records were also assigned to another study, of human thymus T cells. From that paper: Corrective cardiac operations yielded the resected thymus tissue.

Sequenced: thymocytes. The origin of this receptor is a boy under two years old with a congenital heart defect.

CDR3: CASSLRAGEGETQYF. The CDR3 DNA reads TGTGCCAGCAGCTTGCGAGCGGGAGAGGGAGAGACCCAGTACTTC. The chain uses TRBV5-8 and TRBJ2-5, with 8 bases fitting TRBD2. The CDR3 contains 15 residues. Germline CDR1 and CDR2: SGHTS and YDEGEE. V shed 1 base, J shed 4 bases, and the junction held 6 bases outside the gene matches.